Listed below are T cell receptor beta chains from one sample, sequenced in a study of blood T cell repertoires in COVID-19. Only in-frame clones appear in the TCRdb table, and some are missing; sequencing was by immunoSEQ multiplex PCR. The sample yields about 160,000 clones, approximately 84% seen once. Sequenced input: peripheral blood. These receptors all come from a woman aged 60-70 years with COVID-19, enrolled during active disease. The CDR3 runs from the conserved cysteine through the conserved F or W. The D gene is left open where the match is weak. For some rows the clone size is stated as once, few or many, or as a class when expanded; others skip it.

V gene,clone size,J gene,D gene,CDR3 DNA,CDR3 protein
TRBV3-1/TRBV3-2,NA,TRBJ2-3,TRBD2,TGTGCCAGCAGCCCCCGGGGACTAGCGGGAATAGATACGCAGTATTTT,CASSPRGLAGIDTQYF
TRBV5-5,NA,TRBJ1-2,NA,TGTGCCAGCAAAAGGACAGATAACTATGGCTACACCTTC,CASKRTDNYGYTF
TRBV27,NA,TRBJ2-2,NA,TGTGCCAGCAGTTTAGGAGGGACGAACACCGGGGAGCTGTTTTTT,CASSLGGTNTGELFF
TRBV18,NA,TRBJ1-2,TRBD1,TGTGCCAGCTCAAACAGGGGGCTCGACTATGGCTACACCTTC,CASSNRGLDYGYTF
TRBV7-8,NA,TRBJ2-2,TRBD2,TGTGCCAGCAGCCGAAGACCCCTGACTAGCGGATTCACCGGGGAGCTGTTTTTT,CASSRRPLTSGFTGELFF
TRBV27,NA,TRBJ1-2,NA,TGTGCCAGCAGTTTAGAGCCGGCAGGGAGGGGAGGCTACACCTTC,CASSLEPAGRGGYTF
TRBV19,NA,TRBJ2-2,TRBD1,TGTGCCAGTAGTGCCACGGGACAGGTGAACACCGGGGAGCTGTTTTTT,CASSATGQVNTGELFF
TRBV19,NA,TRBJ2-5,TRBD1,TGTGCCAGTAGAGAATACAGGGGCTCCCAAGAGACCCAGTACTTC,CASREYRGSQETQYF
TRBV2,NA,TRBJ1-2,TRBD1,TGTGCCAGCAGGACAGGGGGGGATGGCTACACCTTC,CASRTGGDGYTF
TRBV6-2/TRBV6-3,once,TRBJ2-3,TRBD2,TGTGCCAGCAGTTACGGGCTAGCGGGATTTTACACAGATACGCAGTATTTT,CASSYGLAGFYTDTQYF
TRBV11-2,NA,TRBJ2-3,NA,TGTGCCAGCAGCTGGGACTTCTCTACAGATACGCAGTATTTT,CASSWDFSTDTQYF
TRBV11-3,NA,TRBJ2-2,TRBD2,TGTGCCAGCAGCCTTAGAGTGATTAGCGGGGGGACCTACAACACCGGGGAGCTGTTTTTT,CASSLRVISGGTYNTGELFF
TRBV19,once,TRBJ1-4,TRBD1,TGTGCCAGTAGGGGGACAGCCTGGGGGGAAAAACTGTTTTTT,CASRGTAWGEKLFF
TRBV11-2,few,TRBJ2-1,NA,TGTGCCAGCAGCTTAGTGGGCAGGGACAATGAGCAGTTCTTC,CASSLVGRDNEQFF
TRBV6-6,once,TRBJ2-7,NA,TGTGCCATCAGGGGCTACGACAAATCCTACGAGCAGTACTTC,CAIRGYDKSYEQYF
TRBV19,few,TRBJ1-2,NA,TGTGCCAGTAGTATGGCGGTATTAAACTATGGCTACACCTTC,CASSMAVLNYGYTF
TRBV15,NA,TRBJ1-3,NA,TGTGCCACCAGCAGACCCACAGGGTCTGGAAACACCATATATTTT,CATSRPTGSGNTIYF
TRBV7-6,NA,TRBJ1-1,TRBD1,TGTGCCAGCTCCCGACAGGGCAACACTGAAGCTTTCTTT,CASSRQGNTEAFF
TRBV2,NA,TRBJ1-1,NA,TGTGCCAGCAGTGATCCGGGTCCCACTGAAGCTTTCTTT,CASSDPGPTEAFF
TRBV9,NA,TRBJ2-1,TRBD2,TGTGCCAGCAGCGCGCCGGGACTAGCGGGGGGGCTGGGTGAGCAGTTCTTC,CASSAPGLAGGLGEQFF
TRBV6-5,NA,TRBJ2-7,TRBD1,TGTGCCAGCAGTTTCCGGGACAGAGACTACGAGCAGTACTTC,CASSFRDRDYEQYF
TRBV19,NA,TRBJ2-5,NA,TGTGCCAGTAGTATAGATTTGCGCGTAGAGACCCAGTACTTC,CASSIDLRVETQYF
TRBV5-1,NA,TRBJ1-4,TRBD1,TGCGCCAGCAGCCTTAGCTGGGACAGCCCCAATGAAAAACTGTTTTTT,CASSLSWDSPNEKLFF
TRBV15,NA,TRBJ1-3,NA,TGTGCCACCAGCCCAGGGACAACTGGAAACACCATATATTTT,CATSPGTTGNTIYF
TRBV18,NA,TRBJ2-1,NA,TGTGCCAGCTCACCACTTCAGACTTCGCGGTCCTACAATGAGCAGTTCTTC,CASSPLQTSRSYNEQFF
TRBV7-2,NA,TRBJ2-5,TRBD2,TGTGCCAGCAGCTTAGTGGGGGGGATCCAAGAGACCCAGTACTTC,CASSLVGGIQETQYF
TRBV19,NA,TRBJ1-1,NA,TGTGCGGCCAGTAGTGGGGCAGGGGTAATGGGCACTGAAGCTTTCTTT,CAASSGAGVMGTEAFF